The 26 T cell receptor beta chains in this list originate from one sample, sequenced in a study of shared clonotypes between healthy human individuals (dated by TCRdb to 2018 to 2021). Libraries were built with the immunoSEQ multiplex PCR assay. Imported from immuneACCESS, the table was reduced by TCRdb to in-frame sequences with V and J called. These copies leave out some clones; in studies compared against another copy, an unresolved V gene accounts for under half, and the cause of the remainder is not known. For this sample there are some 510,000 clones; less than 85% appear just once. The ten largest clones represent 13% of the sample. Sequencing was carried out using PBMCs. These receptors originate from a woman between 40 and 50 years old in good health. Some clones in this sample may be carry-over from other donors' samples.

The CDR3 DNA reads TGTGCCAGCAGTCGCGGGACAGAGATTCTCTACGAGCAGTACTTC. Protein sequence: CASSRGTEILYEQYF. The rearrangement joins TRBV2 to TRBJ2-7, with D possibly matching TRBD1 (7 bases). The V and J ends lost 5 bases and 3 bases respectively, with 17 bases between them. The CDR3 spans 15 residues. The germline CDR1 and CDR2 sequences are SNHLY and FYNNEI.

Comments on this clone: This is likely an artifact of a read error, given a far larger clone one base away. The chain couples TRBV21-1 to TRBJ2-5; whether TRBD1, the table's D call, matches the DNA was not checked. TRBV21-1 is listed as a pseudogene. This CDR3 is built from 19 residues. Here the CDR3 DNA reads TGTGCCAGCGGCACCACGGCCGGGACAGGGTGGTCCCCAACGGAGACCCAGTACTTC. It yields the protein CASGTTAGTGWSPTETQYF.

The J gene is TRBJ1-1, the V gene TRBV4-2; D is ambiguous. Looked up from germline, CDR1 is LGHNA and CDR2 is YNFKEQ. The CDR3 has 13 amino acids. Trimming pared 0 bases from V and 2 bases from J, leaving 4 bases between. The CDR3 DNA is TGTGCCAGCAGCCAAGACCGAAACACTGAAGCTTTCTTT. Its translation: CASSQDRNTEAFF.

This clone was seen only a few times. The chain recombines TRBV1 with TRBJ1-2; the table's D call, TRBD1, has no DNA check behind it. TRBV1 is an annotated pseudogene. This CDR3 contains 17 residues. The CDR3 region has the DNA TGCACCAGCAGCCAAGTGGCACCGGGACACCAAACGTACGGCTACACCTTC. This gives the protein CTSSQVAPGHQTYGYTF.

The chain employs TRBV10-2 and TRBJ2-5, with TRBD2 identical over 10 bases. V dropped 6 bases and J dropped 3; count of bases not matched to a gene: 4. The CDR3 has 14 residues. CDR1 and CDR2 from the germline V gene are WSHSY and SAAADI. CDR3 nucleotides: TGCGCCAGCAGATTAGCGGGAGGTGAAGAGACCCAGTACTTC. As protein: CASRLAGGEETQYF.

V is TRBV10-3 and J is TRBJ2-5; 8 bases fit TRBD2. J was trimmed by 2 bases and V by 5 bases; bases with no gene match: 13. From germline, CDR1 is ENHRY and CDR2 SYGVKD. The CDR3 loop spans 17 amino acids. The CDR3 DNA follows: TGTGCCATCAGTTTAGTCCCTCGAATAGCGGGACAAGAGACCCAGTACTTC. Amino acids: CAISLVPRIAGQETQYF.

The genes are TRBV7-2 and TRBJ1-1, with a weak D call TRBD1 (5 bases). The CDR3 has 16 residues. V was trimmed by 1 base and J by 2 bases, leaving 14 bases between them. Germline V gene sequence: CDR1 SGHTA, CDR2 FQGNSA. The CDR3 DNA is TGTGCCAGCAGCTTAGGCCCTCGGGGGTTAAACACTGAAGCTTTCTTT. This codes for CASSLGPRGLNTEAFF.

This sequence joins TRBV6-5 and TRBJ2-7; D might be TRBD1 or TRBD2, each matching 5 bases. Trimming pared 2 bases from V and 6 bases from J, leaving 14 bases between. CDR3 length: 14 amino acids. Germline-derived CDR1 and CDR2 are MNHEY and SVGAGI. CDR3 region: CASSYRDGESEQYF. The CDR3 DNA reads TGTGCCAGCAGTTACCGGGACGGGGAAAGCGAGCAGTACTTC.

There are a few counts of this clone. This chain joins TRBV27 and TRBJ1-1; the match to TRBD1 covers 8 bases. J lost 3 bases, V lost 9 bases, and 9 bases had no gene match. CDR1 is MNHEY, CDR2 SMNVEV, per germline (reference sequence). The CDR3 covers 14 residues. CDR3 amino acids: CASHPRQGYTEAFF. The CDR3 DNA reads TGTGCCAGTCACCCGAGACAGGGGTACACTGAAGCTTTCTTT.

This chain connects TRBV4-1 to TRBJ1-1; 10 bases map to TRBD1. The V gene's germline CDR1 is MGHRA and CDR2 YSYEKL. The CDR3 covers 16 residues. V lost 1 base, J lost 3 bases, and 5 bases stayed unmatched. CDR3 in DNA: TGCGCCAGCAGCCAAGGACAGGGGGCGCCTGACACTGAAGCTTTCTTT. This sequence encodes CASSQGQGAPDTEAFF.

The chain is built from TRBV6-1 and TRBJ2-2; the match to TRBD1 covers 9 bases. Germline loops: CDR1 MNHNS, CDR2 SASEGT. V lost 4 bases and J lost 7; bases outside the gene matches: 1. The CDR3 spans 13 residues. The CDR3 here is CASSGQGGGELFF. The CDR3 coding sequence is TGTGCCAGCAGTGGACAGGGGGGCGGGGAGCTGTTTTTT.

The rearrangement joins TRBV10-3 to TRBJ2-3, with no clear D. V was shortened by 0 bases and J by 7 bases, with 5 bases between the two germline ends. CDR1 and CDR2 (germline): ENHRY, SYGVKD. This CDR3 is built from 12 residues. The DNA for the CDR3 is TGTGCCATCAGTGAGTCGGGAAATACGCAGTATTTT. Protein product: CAISESGNTQYF.

V is TRBV29-1 and J is TRBJ1-2; no clear D gene. V was cut by 4 bases and J by 0 bases, with 9 bases left in between. In germline, CDR1 is SQVTM, CDR2 ANQGSEA. The CDR3 spans 13 residues. The CDR3 region has the DNA TGCAGCGTTGGTGGGAGCTCTAACTATGGCTACACCTTC. Translating it yields CSVGGSSNYGYTF.

This rearrangement joins TRBV5-6 to TRBJ1-2; 8 nucleotides match TRBD1. The CDR3 covers 14 residues. The V segment lost 4 bases and the J segment 3 bases; nucleotides outside the gene matches: 5. Germline assignment: CDR1 SGHDT and CDR2 YYEEEE. The CDR3 region is CASSRQGSYYGYTF. The CDR3 DNA follows: TGTGCCAGCAGCCGACAGGGGTCCTACTATGGCTACACCTTC.

A single count supports this clone. This chain joins TRBV20-1 and TRBJ2-4, with D possibly matching TRBD1 (5 bases). Germline CDR1 and CDR2: DFQATT and SNEGSKA (reference sequence). This CDR3 region has 11 residues. Trimming removed 7 bases from V and 8 bases from J, with 12 bases in between. CDR3 DNA: TGCAGTGGGGGTGTAGGGGACATTCAGTACTTC. This codes for CSGGVGDIQYF.

The chain employs TRBV28 and TRBJ2-7; TRBD1 agrees at 8 bases. With 2 bases clipped from V and 5 bases from J, the junction kept 5 bases outside the gene matches. Germline CDR1 and CDR2: MDHEN and SYDVKM. CDR3 length: 14 amino acids. The CDR3 loop is CASSLGQGGNEQYF. The CDR3 nucleotides read TGTGCCAGCAGTTTAGGACAGGGTGGGAACGAGCAGTACTTC.

This chain joins TRBV7-2 and TRBJ2-1, with 11 bases identical to TRBD2. Germline V gives CDR1 SGHTA, CDR2 FQGNSA. CDR3 length: 16 amino acids. With V trimmed by 0 bases and J by 4 bases, 2 bases remained unmatched. This CDR3 reads CASSLAGTSGYNEQFF. In nucleotides, the CDR3 is TGTGCCAGCAGCTTAGCGGGGACTAGCGGTTACAATGAGCAGTTCTTC.

The chain employs TRBV28 and TRBJ2-1, with D perhaps matching TRBD1 (6 bases). The CDR3 contains 16 residues. The germline V gene encodes CDR1 MDHEN and CDR2 SYDVKM. V was clipped by 4 bases and J by 8 bases, with 21 bases between them. The CDR3 sequence is CASSYVQGVVVDEQFF. CDR3 sequence (DNA): TGTGCCAGCAGTTACGTACAGGGAGTGGTGGTTGATGAGCAGTTCTTC.

The chain uses TRBV7-3 and TRBJ2-1; TRBD2 matches 10 bases. V lost 4 bases, J lost 0 bases, and 9 bases stayed unmatched. CDR3 length: 18 amino acids. Germline V CDR1 and CDR2: SGHTA, FQGTGA. The chain's CDR3 is CASSSQPASGSSYNEQFF. CDR3 bases: TGTGCCAGCAGCTCCCAACCCGCTAGCGGGAGCTCCTACAATGAGCAGTTCTTC.

The chain has TRBV7-8 and TRBJ1-3; a possible D gene is TRBD1 (6 bases). Germline V gives CDR1 SGHVS, CDR2 FQNEAQ. The CDR3 loop spans 15 amino acids. Trimming took off 3 bases at V and 0 bases at J, with 9 bases between the two ends. The DNA of the CDR3 is TGTGCCAGCAGCTTCGGACAGAGCTCTGGAAACACCATATATTTT. Translation: CASSFGQSSGNTIYF.

This rearrangement joins TRBV28 to TRBJ1-1; D gene ambiguous. This CDR3 contains 14 residues. In germline, CDR1 is MDHEN, CDR2 SYDVKM. The germline V and J ends were trimmed by 6 bases and 5 bases, with 16 bases remaining between them. The CDR3 region is CASSSLSARTEAFF. The CDR3 bases are TGTGCCAGCAGCTCCCTGTCTGCTCGGACTGAAGCTTTCTTT.

J is TRBJ2-7 and V is TRBV29-1; D uncertain. V was cut by 5 bases and J by 0 bases, with 17 bases left in between. The CDR3 is made up of 15 amino acids. The V gene's germline CDR1 is SQVTM and CDR2 ANQGSEA. The CDR3: CSVIIQPYPSYEQYF. The CDR3 DNA sequence: TGCAGCGTTATTATCCAACCTTACCCCTCCTACGAGCAGTACTTC.

V and J are TRBV18 and TRBJ1-4; 7 positions match TRBD1. Germline trimming cut 4 bases from V and 6 bases from J; bases unmatched to any gene: 2. The CDR3 consists of 13 residues. Per germline, CDR1 KGHSH and CDR2 LQKENI. DNA for the CDR3: TGTGCCAGCTCACTAGGACAGGATGAAAAACTGTTTTTT. Amino acid sequence: CASSLGQDEKLFF.

This rearrangement joins TRBV19 to TRBJ1-1; D is possibly TRBD1 (6 bases). This CDR3 is built from 13 residues. Trimming cost V 5 bases and J 1 base, with 8 bases left between them. Germline lookup yields CDR1 LNHDA and CDR2 SQIVND (reference sequence). CDR3 nucleotides: TGTGCCAGTAGTCAGGGGTGGAACACTGAAGCTTTCTTT. It is translated as CASSQGWNTEAFF.

This clone occurred a few times. The chain combines TRBV10-1 with TRBJ1-2, with no clear D. This CDR3 is 13 amino acids long. Germline CDR1 is WNHNN and CDR2 is SYGVQD (reference sequence). Trimming took off 5 bases at V and 5 bases at J, with 12 bases between the two ends. The CDR3 sequence is CASSPTQEYGYTF. Written as DNA, the CDR3 is TGCGCCAGCAGTCCGACCCAGGAGTATGGCTACACCTTC.

V and J are TRBV14 and TRBJ1-1; tentative D call: TRBD1 (6 bases). CDR1 and CDR2 from the germline V gene are SGHDN and FVKESK. The CDR3 has 19 residues. V lost 2 bases, J lost 0 bases, and 22 bases lay in between. CDR3 nucleotides: TGTGCCAGCAGCCAACGGGACATATGGGGAAAAGGGATGAACACTGAAGCTTTCTTT. It translates to CASSQRDIWGKGMNTEAFF.